This T cell receptor (beta chain) is from a study of a mutant IDH1 vaccine in newly diagnosed glioma. Specified time point: week 47, end of study. Alongside topical imiquimod, each dose of vaccine comprised 300 ug of mutant IDH1 20-mer peptide. General observations from the study: Detectable vaccine-induced immune responses arose in 80% to 95% of patients.

CDR3 length: 17 residues. Trimming cost V 4 bases and J 1 base; bases outside gene matches: 6. Germline CDR1 SGDLS, CDR2 YYNGEE. This clone was counted between two and nine times. Its antigen is still unknown. Assay used: immunoSEQ multiplex PCR; TCRdb lists only in-frame clones, some missing. Of tens of thousands of clones listed, over 70% were seen once; the top ten hold 5.3%. The receptor comes from a middle-aged man with glioma. The gene calls are TRBV9 and TRBJ2-5, with 14 positions matching TRBD2. The starting material was PBMCs, obtained from a glioma patient whose treatment included an IDH1 peptide vaccine. The CDR3, as DNA: TGTGCCAGCAGCCCCGGGACTAGCGGGGGCCGCCAAGAGACCCAGTACTTC. This sequence encodes CASSPGTSGGRQETQYF.